This TCR beta chain emerged from a study of blood T cells in healthy people across ages. Using a J-beta primer mix together with a sample-barcoded 5' primer, a second PCR was run for roughly 7 to 12 cycles. Each TCR beta cDNA got a 12-nucleotide random molecular identifier. From each sample, at least 2.5 million paired-end reads containing CDR3 were obtained. TCRdb ran MiXCR on the 5' RACE reads and lists one entry per CDR3 protein. The table lists about 780,000 distinct CDR3 sequences, about half of them singletons. Samples each had at least 5.5 micrograms of total RNA extracted. Germline lookup yields CDR1 ENHRY and CDR2 SYGVKD. The CDR3 loop spans 14 amino acids. J was trimmed by 4 bases and V by 8 bases; bases with no gene match: 4.

The chain couples TRBV10-3 to TRBJ2-3; 12 nucleotides agree with TRBD2. Sequencing was done on a sample of blood. This receptor was taken from an elderly man in good health. Written as DNA, the CDR3 is TGTGCCATCGGACTAGCGGGGATTTCAGATACGCAGTATTTT. Translated: CAIGLAGISDTQYF.